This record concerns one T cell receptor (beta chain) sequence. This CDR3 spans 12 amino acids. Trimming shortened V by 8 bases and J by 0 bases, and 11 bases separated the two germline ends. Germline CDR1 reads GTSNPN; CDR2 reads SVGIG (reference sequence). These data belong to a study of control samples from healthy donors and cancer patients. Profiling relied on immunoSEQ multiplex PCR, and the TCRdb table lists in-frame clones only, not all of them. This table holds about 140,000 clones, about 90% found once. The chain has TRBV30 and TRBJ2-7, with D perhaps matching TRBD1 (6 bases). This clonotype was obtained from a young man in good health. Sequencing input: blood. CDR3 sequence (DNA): TGTGCCGGGACCAGGGGCTCCTACGAGCAGTACTTC. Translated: CAGTRGSYEQYF.